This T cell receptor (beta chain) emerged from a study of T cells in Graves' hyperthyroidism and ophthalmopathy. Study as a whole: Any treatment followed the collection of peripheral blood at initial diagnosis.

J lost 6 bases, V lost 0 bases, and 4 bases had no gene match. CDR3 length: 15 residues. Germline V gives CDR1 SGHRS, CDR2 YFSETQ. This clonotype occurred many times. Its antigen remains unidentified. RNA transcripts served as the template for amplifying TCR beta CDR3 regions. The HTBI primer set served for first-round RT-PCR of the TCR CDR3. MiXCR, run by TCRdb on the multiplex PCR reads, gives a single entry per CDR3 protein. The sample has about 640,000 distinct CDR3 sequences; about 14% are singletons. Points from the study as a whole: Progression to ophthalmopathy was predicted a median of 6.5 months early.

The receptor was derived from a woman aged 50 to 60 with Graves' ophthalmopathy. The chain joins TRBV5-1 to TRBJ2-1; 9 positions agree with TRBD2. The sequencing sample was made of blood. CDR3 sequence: CASSLVTAGGNEQFF. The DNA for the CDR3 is TGCGCCAGCAGCTTGGTGACAGCGGGAGGCAATGAGCAGTTCTTC.